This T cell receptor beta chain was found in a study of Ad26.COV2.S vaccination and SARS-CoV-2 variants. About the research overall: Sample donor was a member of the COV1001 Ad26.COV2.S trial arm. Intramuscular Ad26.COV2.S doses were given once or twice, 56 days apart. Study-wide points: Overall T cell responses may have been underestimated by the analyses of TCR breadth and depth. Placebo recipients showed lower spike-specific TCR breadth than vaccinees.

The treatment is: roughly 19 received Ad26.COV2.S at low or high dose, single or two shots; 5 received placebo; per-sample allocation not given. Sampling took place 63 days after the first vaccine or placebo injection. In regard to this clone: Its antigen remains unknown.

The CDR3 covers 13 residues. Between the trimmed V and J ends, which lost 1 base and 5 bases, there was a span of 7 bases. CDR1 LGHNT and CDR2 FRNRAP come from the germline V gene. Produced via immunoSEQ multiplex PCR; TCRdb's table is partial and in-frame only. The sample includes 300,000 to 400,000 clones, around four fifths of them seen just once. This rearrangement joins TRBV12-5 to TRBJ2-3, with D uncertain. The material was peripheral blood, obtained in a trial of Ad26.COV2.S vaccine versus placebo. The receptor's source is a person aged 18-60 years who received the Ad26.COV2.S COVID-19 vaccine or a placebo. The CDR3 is CASGLERGDTQYF. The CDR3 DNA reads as TGTGCTAGTGGTTTGGAACGTGGAGATACGCAGTATTTT.